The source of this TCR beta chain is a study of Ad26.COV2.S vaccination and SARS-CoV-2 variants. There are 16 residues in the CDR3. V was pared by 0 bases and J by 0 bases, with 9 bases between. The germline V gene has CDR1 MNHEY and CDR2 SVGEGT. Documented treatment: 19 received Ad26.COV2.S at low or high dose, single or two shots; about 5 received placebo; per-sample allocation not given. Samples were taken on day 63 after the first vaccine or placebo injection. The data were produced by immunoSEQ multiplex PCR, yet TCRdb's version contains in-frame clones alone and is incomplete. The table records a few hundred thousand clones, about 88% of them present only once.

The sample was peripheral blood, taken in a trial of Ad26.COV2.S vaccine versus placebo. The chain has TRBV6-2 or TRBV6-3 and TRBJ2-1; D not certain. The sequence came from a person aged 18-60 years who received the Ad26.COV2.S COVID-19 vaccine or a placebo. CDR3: CASSYSMPSSYNEQFF. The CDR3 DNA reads TGTGCCAGCAGTTACTCGATGCCAAGCTCCTACAATGAGCAGTTCTTC.